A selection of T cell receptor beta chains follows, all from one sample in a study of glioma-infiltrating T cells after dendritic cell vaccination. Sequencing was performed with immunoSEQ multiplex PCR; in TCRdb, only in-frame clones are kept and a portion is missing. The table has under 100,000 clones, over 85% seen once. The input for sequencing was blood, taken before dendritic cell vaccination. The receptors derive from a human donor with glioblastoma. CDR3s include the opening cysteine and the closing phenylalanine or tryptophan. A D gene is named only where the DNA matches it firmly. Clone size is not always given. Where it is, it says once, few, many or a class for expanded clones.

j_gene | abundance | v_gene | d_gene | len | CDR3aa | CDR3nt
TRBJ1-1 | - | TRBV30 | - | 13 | CAWSRGSATEAFF | TGTGCCTGGAGCCGGGGTTCAGCGACCGAAGCTTTCTTT
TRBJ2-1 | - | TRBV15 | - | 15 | CATSRNREGVNEQFF | TGTGCCACCAGCAGAAACAGGGAGGGGGTCAATGAGCAGTTCTTC
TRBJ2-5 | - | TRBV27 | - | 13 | CASSVRAQETQYF | TGTGCCAGCAGCGTCAGGGCGCAAGAGACCCAGTACTTC
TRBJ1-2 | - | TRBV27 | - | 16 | CASSLYGSGGVYGYTF | TGTGCCAGCAGTTTATATGGTTCGGGAGGGGTGTATGGCTACACCTTC
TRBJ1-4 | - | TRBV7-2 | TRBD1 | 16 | CASSGNRGRTNEKLFF | TGTGCCAGCAGCGGAAACAGGGGGCGGACTAATGAAAAACTGTTTTTT
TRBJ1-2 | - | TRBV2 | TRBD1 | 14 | CASSERDRVHGYTF | TGTGCCAGCAGTGAACGGGACAGGGTACATGGCTACACCTTC
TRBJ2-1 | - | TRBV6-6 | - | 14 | CASSTRGSPGEQFF | TGTGCCAGCTCCACGAGGGGGAGTCCTGGGGAGCAGTTCTTC
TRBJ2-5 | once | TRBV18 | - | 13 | CASSASAKETQYF | TGTGCCAGCTCCGCTAGCGCAAAAGAGACCCAGTACTTC
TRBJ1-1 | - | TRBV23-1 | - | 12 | CASSPLDREAFF | TGCGCCAGCAGTCCACTTGACAGAGAAGCTTTCTTT
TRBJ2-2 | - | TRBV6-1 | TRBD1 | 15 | CASSETGIYTGELFF | TGTGCCAGCAGTGAGACAGGGATCTACACCGGGGAGCTGTTTTTT
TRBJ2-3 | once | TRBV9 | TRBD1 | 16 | CASSREGQGRADTQYF | TGTGCCAGCAGCCGTGAGGGACAGGGGAGGGCAGATACGCAGTATTTT
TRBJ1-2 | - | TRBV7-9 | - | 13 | CASSLDEGYGYTF | TGTGCCAGCAGCTTAGACGAGGGTTATGGCTACACCTTC
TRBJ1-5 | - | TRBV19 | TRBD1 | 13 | CASSIAGQGDQHF | TGTGCCAGTAGTATAGCCGGACAGGGGGACCAGCATTTT
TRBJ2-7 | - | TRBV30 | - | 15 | CARSAIGRSSYEQYF | TGTGCCCGGAGTGCGATTGGGAGAAGCTCCTACGAGCAGTACTTC
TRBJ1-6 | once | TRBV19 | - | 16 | CASKITGDSYNSPLHF | TGTGCCAGTAAAATCACGGGGGACTCCTATAATTCACCCCTCCACTTT
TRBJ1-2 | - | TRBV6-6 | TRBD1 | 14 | CASSGTALGDGYTF | TGTGCCAGCAGTGGGACAGCTCTCGGTGATGGCTACACCTTC
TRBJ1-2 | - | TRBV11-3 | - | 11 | CASGGGSGYTF | TGTGCCAGCGGGGGGGGGAGCGGCTACACCTTC
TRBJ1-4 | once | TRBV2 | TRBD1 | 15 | CASSAPRDRGFFLFF | TGTGCCAGCAGTGCTCCCCGGGACAGGGGATTCTTTCTGTTTTTT
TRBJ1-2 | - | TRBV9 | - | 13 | CASSPSPGGGYTF | TGTGCCAGCAGCCCGAGTCCCGGAGGTGGCTACACCTTC
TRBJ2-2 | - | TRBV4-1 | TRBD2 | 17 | CASSPGLAEANTGELFF | TGCGCCAGCAGCCCAGGACTAGCGGAGGCGAACACCGGGGAGCTGTTTTTT
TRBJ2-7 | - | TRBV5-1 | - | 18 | CASSLGHATGASVYEQYF | TGCGCCAGCAGCTTGGGCCACGCTACAGGGGCTAGCGTATACGAGCAGTACTTC
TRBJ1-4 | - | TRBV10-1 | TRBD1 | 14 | CASSGQGAVGKTVF | TGCGCCAGCAGTGGACAGGGGGCAGTGGGAAAAACTGTTTTT
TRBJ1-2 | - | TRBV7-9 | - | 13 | CASSLLGSYGYTF | TGTGCCAGCAGCTTACTAGGGAGCTATGGCTACACCTTC
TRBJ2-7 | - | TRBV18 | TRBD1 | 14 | CASSPPGQWAEQYF | TGTGCCAGCTCACCACCGGGACAGTGGGCCGAGCAGTACTTC
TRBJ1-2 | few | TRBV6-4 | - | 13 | CASKGARGGGYTF | TGTGCCAGCAAAGGGGCCAGGGGCGGTGGCTACACCTTC
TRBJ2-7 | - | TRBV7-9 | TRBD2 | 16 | CASSHDLAGGLYEQYF | TGTGCCAGCAGCCACGACCTAGCGGGAGGGCTCTACGAGCAGTACTTC
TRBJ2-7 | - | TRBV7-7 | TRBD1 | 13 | CASSSDRGGEQYF | TGTGCTAGCAGTTCGGACAGGGGAGGGGAGCAGTACTTC
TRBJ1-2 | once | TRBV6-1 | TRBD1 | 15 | CASSLGQGAINGYTF | TGTGCCAGCAGCCTGGGACAGGGGGCAATCAATGGCTACACCTTC
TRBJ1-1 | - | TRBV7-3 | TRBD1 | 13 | CASSQTGATEAFF | TGTGCCAGCAGCCAGACAGGGGCGACTGAAGCTTTCTTT
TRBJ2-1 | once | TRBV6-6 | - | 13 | CASSHPPPSEQFF | TGTGCCAGCTCCCATCCCCCCCCCAGTGAGCAGTTCTTC
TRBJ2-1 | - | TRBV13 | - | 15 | CASSLVTSRNNEQFF | TGTGCCAGCAGCTTAGTAACTAGTCGTAATAATGAGCAGTTCTTC
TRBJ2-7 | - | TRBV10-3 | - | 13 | CAIWDSTYYEQYF | TGTGCCATCTGGGACTCAACCTACTACGAGCAGTACTTC
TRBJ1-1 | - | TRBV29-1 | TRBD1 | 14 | CSVDGQGAGTEAFF | TGCAGCGTTGATGGGCAGGGGGCAGGCACTGAAGCTTTCTTT
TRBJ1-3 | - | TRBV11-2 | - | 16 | CASSLGTPSSGNTIYF | TGTGCCAGCAGCCTAGGGACACCGAGCTCTGGAAACACCATATATTTT
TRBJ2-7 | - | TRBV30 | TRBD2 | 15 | CAWSAGTSGFYEQYF | TGTGCCTGGAGTGCCGGGACTAGCGGCTTCTACGAGCAGTACTTC
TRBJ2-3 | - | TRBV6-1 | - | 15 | CASTLRPGVTDTQYF | TGTGCCAGCACACTCCGGCCGGGTGTGACAGATACGCAGTATTTT
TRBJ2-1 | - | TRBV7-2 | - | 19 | CASGNRETPGRTTYNEQFF | TGTGCCAGCGGTAACAGGGAGACGCCCGGGAGGACCACCTACAATGAGCAGTTCTTC
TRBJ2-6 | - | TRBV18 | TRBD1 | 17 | CASSRYTGDSGANVLTF | TGTGCCAGCTCACGTTACACAGGGGACTCTGGGGCCAACGTCCTGACTTTC
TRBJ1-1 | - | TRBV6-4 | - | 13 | CASSLESNTEAFF | TGTGCCAGCAGTCTAGAGTCGAACACTGAAGCTTTCTTT
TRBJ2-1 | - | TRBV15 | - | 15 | CATSMTPGSGYEQFF | TGTGCCACCAGTATGACCCCCGGCTCAGGCTATGAGCAGTTCTTC
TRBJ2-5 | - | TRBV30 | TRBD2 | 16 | CAWSVRGLAGSETQYF | TGTGCCTGGAGTGTACGGGGGCTAGCGGGGTCAGAGACCCAGTACTTC
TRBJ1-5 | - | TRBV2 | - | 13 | CASSGEGNQPQHF | TGTGCCAGCAGTGGCGAGGGTAATCAGCCCCAGCATTTT
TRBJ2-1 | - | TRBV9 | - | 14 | CASSVAYPTNEQFF | TGTGCCAGCAGCGTAGCCTATCCCACGAATGAGCAGTTCTTC
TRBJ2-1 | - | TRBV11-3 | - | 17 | CASSLGTGTHTNNEQFF | TGTGCCAGCAGCTTAGGCACCGGGACTCACACCAACAATGAGCAGTTCTTC
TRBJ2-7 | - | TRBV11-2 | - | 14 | CASSLEAGTYEQYF | TGTGCCAGCAGCTTAGAGGCAGGGACCTACGAGCAGTACTTC
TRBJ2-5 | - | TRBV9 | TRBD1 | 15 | CASSGTALKGETQYF | TGTGCCAGCAGTGGGACAGCCTTAAAGGGAGAGACCCAGTACTTC
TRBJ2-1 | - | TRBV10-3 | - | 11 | CAIRDNNEQFF | TGTGCCATCAGGGACAACAATGAGCAGTTCTTC
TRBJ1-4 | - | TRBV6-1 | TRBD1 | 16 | CASSARDRGLEEKLFF | TGTGCCAGCAGTGCCCGGGACAGGGGGCTGGAGGAAAAACTGTTTTTT
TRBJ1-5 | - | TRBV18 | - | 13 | CASSPAGFEPQHF | TGTGCCAGCTCACCCGCGGGGTTTGAGCCCCAGCATTTT
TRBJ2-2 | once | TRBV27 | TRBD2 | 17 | CASSFRPLADNTGELFF | TGTGCCAGCAGTTTCCGCCCACTAGCGGATAACACCGGGGAGCTGTTTTTT
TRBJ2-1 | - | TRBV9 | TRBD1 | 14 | CASSRGQGENEQFF | TGTGCCAGCAGCCGAGGACAGGGGGAAAATGAGCAGTTCTTC
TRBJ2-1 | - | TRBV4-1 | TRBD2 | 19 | CASSPTSGRLRSSYNEQFF | TGCGCCAGCAGCCCGACTAGCGGGAGATTGAGGAGCTCCTACAATGAGCAGTTCTTC
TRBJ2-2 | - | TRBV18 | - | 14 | CASSPSSPPGELFF | TGTGCCAGCTCACCATCCAGTCCCCCCGGGGAGCTGTTTTTT